The present entry profiles one T cell receptor beta chain with its context. The sample comes from a study of blood T cell repertoires in COVID-19. Study-wide context: PBMCs, B-cell-depleted T cells, or T cells provided the cDNA or gDNA that made up the material.

The V gene lost 2 bases and the J gene lost 1 base, with 8 bases spanning the gap. CDR3 length: 14 amino acids. Germline CDR1 LGHDT, CDR2 YNNKEL (reference sequence). Study processing details: Using reference gene primer amplification, nucleated cell counts were estimated. Sequencing used immunoSEQ multiplex PCR; TCRdb keeps in-frame clones, though not all of them. That table furnishes V, J and clone size, whereas the DNA furnished D and trimming. In the table there are 100,000 to 150,000 clones, around 79% of which are singletons. The TCR originated in a middle-aged man with acute or convalescent COVID-19. V and J are TRBV3-1 (or the pseudogene TRBV3-2) and TRBJ2-5; the D gene is possibly TRBD1 (5 bases). The sequencing input was peripheral blood. The CDR3 nucleotides read TGTGCCAGCAGCCAACTGGGGCCCCAAGAGACCCAGTACTTC. It specifies CASSQLGPQETQYF.